One and the same sample provided the 25 T cell receptor beta chains below, sequenced in a study of identical twins. TCRdb reprocessed the 5' RACE reads via MiXCR and lists one record per CDR3 protein. The sample shows 1,800,000 or so distinct CDR3 sequences, more than 30% of them seen only once. Source material: cord blood. These receptor sequences come from a newborn girl in good health.

Of note for this clonotype: This may arise from a read error, as a much more abundant clone is one base away. The chain employs TRBV10-3 and TRBJ2-3; maybe TRBD2 (6 bases). The germline V gene encodes CDR1 ENHRY and CDR2 SYGVKD. V lost 7 bases and J 3 bases, leaving 11 bases between the germline ends. This CDR3 has 13 residues. DNA for the CDR3: TGTGCCATCAAGACTAGAAGGACAGATACGCAGTATTTT. This encodes CAIKTRRTDTQYF.

The chain carries TRBV5-1 and TRBJ1-5, with D unresolved. Germline V lookup: CDR1 SGHRS, CDR2 YFSETQ. Trimming took 0 bases from V and 3 from J, leaving 7 bases between them. This CDR3 is built from 14 residues. CDR3 coding DNA: TGCGCCAGCAGCTTGGGTTTCGCCAATCAGCCCCAGCATTTT. This codes for CASSLGFANQPQHF.

This clonotype has at least ten counts. The chain carries TRBV4-2 and TRBJ2-3, with 12 positions matching TRBD2. Trimming cost V 0 bases and J 4 bases; bases outside gene matches: 5. The CDR3 runs 17 residues. CDR1 is LGHNA and CDR2 is YNFKEQ in the germline V gene. The CDR3 DNA follows: TGTGCCAGCAGCCAAGATCGAGGACTAGCGGGGTCAGATACGCAGTATTTT. Its translation is CASSQDRGLAGSDTQYF.

This clonotype has only a few counts. Here the CDR3 reads CASSPVAGNQPQHF. The CDR3 coding sequence is TGCGCCAGCAGCCCCGTGGCGGGCAATCAGCCCCAGCATTTT. The chain links TRBV5-1 to TRBJ1-5; the D is unclear. CDR1 is SGHRS, CDR2 YFSETQ, per germline. The V gene lost 4 bases and the J gene lost 2 bases, with 10 bases spanning the gap. The CDR3 extends over 14 amino acids.

This clonotype was found a few times. The V and J genes are TRBV27 and TRBJ2-7; D is perhaps TRBD1 (5 bases). Trimming removed 5 bases from V and 0 bases from J, with 14 bases in between. The CDR3 has 15 residues. Germline loops: CDR1 MNHEY, CDR2 SMNVEV (reference sequence). CDR3 sequence (DNA): TGTGCCAGCAGTCATCGGACATTTAGCTCCTACGAGCAGTACTTC. Translated: CASSHRTFSSYEQYF.

The table lists this clonotype with a few counts. The rearrangement joins TRBV19 to TRBJ2-7; TRBD2 aligns across 11 bases. Trimming removed 3 bases from V and 0 bases from J; junction bases left unmatched: 4. CDR1 is LNHDA and CDR2 is SQIVND in the germline V gene (reference sequence). CDR3 size: 16 residues. The DNA of the CDR3 is TGTGCCAGTAGTATGATTGGGACTAGCGGCTCCTACGAGCAGTACTTC. Its protein product is CASSMIGTSGSYEQYF.

This clonotype was seen just once. The CDR3 loop is CASSVVWPDTEAFF. The CDR3 nucleotides are TGTGCCAGCAGCGTAGTATGGCCAGACACTGAAGCTTTCTTT. The chain has TRBV9 and TRBJ1-1; D is unclear. V was shortened by 0 bases and J by 3 bases, with 9 bases between the two germline ends. CDR1 and CDR2 (germline): SGDLS, YYNGEE. The CDR3 runs 14 residues. The variable domain in full, completed from reference TRBV9 and TRBJ1-1, reads DSGVTQTPKHLITATGQRVTLRCSPRSGDLSVYWYQQSLDQGLQFLIQYYNGEERAKGNILERFSAQQFPDLHSELNLSSLELGDSALYFCASSVVWPDTEAFFGQGTRLTVV.

The chain links TRBV7-2 to TRBJ2-5; 7 nucleotides line up with TRBD2. The CDR3 covers 17 residues. Germline values: CDR1 SGHTA, CDR2 FQGNSA. J gave up 3 bases and V 1 base, and 11 bases lay outside the gene matches. The CDR3 reads CASSLDTPGLLKETQYF. CDR3 in DNA: TGTGCCAGCAGCTTAGACACACCGGGACTACTAAAAGAGACCCAGTACTTC.

The rearrangement joins TRBV18 to TRBJ1-2, with D unclear. Looked up from germline, CDR1 is KGHSH and CDR2 is LQKENI. The CDR3 has 13 amino acids. Trimming took off 3 bases at V and 7 bases at J, with 12 bases between the two ends. CDR3 in DNA: TGTGCCAGCTCACCTTACGGGGAAGCTGGCTACACCTTC. Amino acids: CASSPYGEAGYTF. The variable domain in full, completed from reference TRBV18 and TRBJ1-2, reads NAGVMQNPRHLVRRRGQEARLRCSPMKGHSHVYWYRQLPEEGLKFMVYLQKENIIDESGMPKERFSAEFPKEGPSILRIQQVVRGDSAAYFCASSPYGEAGYTFGSGTRLTVV.

The sample holds a few counts of this clonotype. V gene TRBV5-5 combines with J gene TRBJ2-2; 8 positions match TRBD2. This CDR3 contains 13 residues. The ends lost 3 bases at V and 6 bases at J; junction bases unmatched: 1. The V gene's germline CDR1 is SGHKS and CDR2 YYEKEE (reference sequence). The CDR3 sequence: CASSWGLAGELFF. The CDR3 DNA sequence: TGTGCCAGCAGCTGGGGACTAGCCGGGGAGCTGTTTTTT.

This rearrangement joins TRBV5-5 to TRBJ2-7, with 8 bases lining up with TRBD2. V lost 3 bases, J lost 3 bases, and 2 bases stayed unmatched. The CDR3 length is 13 residues. CDR1 is SGHKS and CDR2 is YYEKEE in the germline V gene (reference sequence). CDR3 loop: CASSWRGVYEQYF. The CDR3 region has the DNA TGTGCCAGCAGCTGGCGGGGGGTCTACGAGCAGTACTTC.

This clonotype was seen only once. A read error may produce the germline difference seen at one junction end. This chain joins TRBV28 and TRBJ2-1; 9 bases fit TRBD2. Per germline, CDR1 MDHEN and CDR2 SYDVKM. The CDR3 totals 13 residues. The CDR3 reads CAGSLAGDNEQFF. The CDR3 coding sequence is TGTGCCGGCAGTTTAGCGGGGGACAATGAGCAGTTCTTC.

In its sample, this clonotype was seen a few times. This chain connects TRBV29-1 to TRBJ2-1; 14 bases match TRBD2. The CDR3 runs 16 residues. V lost 6 bases to trimming and J lost 4 bases; unmatched junction nucleotides: 8. Per the germline V gene, CDR1 is SQVTM and CDR2 is ANQGSEA. The CDR3: CSVAGTSGSGYNEQFF. The CDR3 DNA follows: TGCAGCGTAGCCGGGACTAGCGGGAGCGGGTACAATGAGCAGTTCTTC.

The chain recombines TRBV5-1 with TRBJ2-1; TRBD1 matches at 7 bases. Germline V gene lookup returns CDR1 SGHRS and CDR2 YFSETQ. Trimming at V came to 1 base and at J to 9 bases, leaving 4 bases not matched to a gene. This CDR3 is 13 amino acids long. As DNA, the CDR3 is TGCGCCAGCAGCTTGACGACAGGGCTTGAGCAGTTCTTC. Translated: CASSLTTGLEQFF.

This chain links TRBV28 with TRBJ2-7; D call uncertain. The CDR3 is made up of 13 amino acids. Germline V gives CDR1 MDHEN, CDR2 SYDVKM. V dropped 6 bases and J dropped 5 bases, with 14 bases sitting between them. CDR3 protein: CASSPLRAHEQYF. In DNA form, the CDR3 reads TGTGCCAGCAGCCCCCTAAGGGCCCACGAGCAGTACTTC. The full variable domain, with the rest looked up from reference TRBV28 and TRBJ2-7, is DVKVTQSSRYLVKRTGEKVFLECVQDMDHENMFWYRQDPGLGLRLIYFSYDVKMKEKGDIPEGYSVSREKKERFSLILESASTNQTSMYLCASSPLRAHEQYFGPGTRLTVT.

This chain connects TRBV20-1 to TRBJ2-7; D not resolved. CDR1 and CDR2 from the germline V gene are DFQATT and SNEGSKA (reference sequence). The CDR3 length is 13 residues. Trimming took 0 bases from V and 2 from J, leaving 8 bases between them. In DNA form, the CDR3 reads TGCAGTGCTAGAGATCTATACCCCTACGAGCAGTACTTC. As protein: CSARDLYPYEQYF.

The rearrangement joins TRBV20-1 to TRBJ1-1; D is ambiguous. CDR1 is DFQATT, CDR2 SNEGSKA, per germline (reference sequence). The CDR3 sequence is 11 residues long. Trimming removed 2 bases from V and 4 bases from J, with 5 bases in between. Written as DNA, the CDR3 is TGCAGTGCTAGAAAGATCACTGAAGCTTTCTTT. Translated: CSARKITEAFF.

CDR3 in amino acids: CASSAEGHPGHYGYTF. The CDR3 DNA reads as TGTGCCAGCAGTGCAGAGGGACACCCGGGTCACTATGGCTACACCTTC. V gene TRBV6-1 combines with J gene TRBJ1-2; weak D call: TRBD1 (6 bases). Trimming left V 4 bases short and J 3 bases short, with 18 bases between. This CDR3 contains 16 residues. The V gene's germline CDR1 is MNHNS and CDR2 SASEGT.

Turning to this clonotype: A much larger clonotype is one base distant, so this may be a read error. The chain joins TRBV29-1 to TRBJ2-7; D not certain. CDR1 is SQVTM, CDR2 ANQGSEA, per germline. This CDR3 region has 12 residues. The ends were cut back, 5 bases at V and 0 bases at J, with 8 bases in the middle. CDR3 sequence (DNA): TGCAGCGTTCCAACAGTCTCCTACGAGCAGTACTTC. This codes for CSVPTVSYEQYF.

This clonotype was seen many times. A single base separates this from a much larger clone, so it may be a read error. The gene calls are TRBV7-2 and TRBJ2-7; D uncertain. This CDR3 has 12 residues. Germline lookup yields CDR1 SGHTA and CDR2 FQGNSA. V was cut by 0 bases and J by 3 bases, with 3 bases left in between. In DNA form, the CDR3 reads TGTGCCAGCAGCTTAGCGGTCTACGAGCAGTACTTC. Its protein is CASSLAVYEQYF. The entire variable domain, with the rest obtained from reference TRBV7-2 and TRBJ2-7, is as follows: GAGVSQSPSNKVTEKGKDVELRCDPISGHTALYWYRQSLGQGLEFLIYFQGNSAPDKSGLPSDRFSAERTGGSVSTLTIQRTQQEDSAVYLCASSLAVYEQYFGPGTRLTVT.

This chain links TRBV10-3 with TRBJ2-3; 11 bases fit TRBD2. From germline, CDR1 is ENHRY and CDR2 SYGVKD. The CDR3 has 14 amino acids. After removal of 10 bases from V and 0 bases from J, the junction contained 3 bases not matched to a gene. In DNA form, the CDR3 reads TGTGCCACCCTAGCGGGAGGAAGCACAGATACGCAGTATTTT. It is translated as CATLAGGSTDTQYF.

This clonotype was counted many times. V and J are TRBV12-3 or TRBV12-4 and TRBJ1-5; D possibly corresponds to TRBD1 (5 bases). V lost 3 bases, J lost 7 bases, and 10 bases lay in between. This CDR3 is built from 13 residues. CDR3 sequence (DNA): TGTGCCAGCAGTTTCGGGGGAAACCAGCCCCAGCATTTT. Its protein is CASSFGGNQPQHF.

This clonotype was counted between two and nine times. V is TRBV25-1 and J is TRBJ1-1, with D possibly matching TRBD1 (5 bases). Germline lookup yields CDR1 MGHDK and CDR2 SYGVNS. Trimming stripped 4 bases from V and 7 bases from J, with 7 bases between. This CDR3 comprises 11 residues. CDR3: CASSVTGEAFF. The CDR3 DNA reads TGTGCCAGCAGTGTTACAGGTGAAGCTTTCTTT.

This clonotype has just a few counts. The chain links TRBV10-3 to TRBJ2-7; weak D call: TRBD1 (5 bases). Germline V gene sequence: CDR1 ENHRY, CDR2 SYGVKD. CDR3 length: 13 residues. Trimming removed 7 bases from V and 2 bases from J, with 12 bases in between. This chain's CDR3 is CAITQGSTYEQYF. The DNA of the CDR3 is TGTGCCATCACCCAGGGCTCTACCTACGAGCAGTACTTC.

V usage is TRBV28 and J usage is TRBJ1-5; no definite D call. There are 12 residues in the CDR3. The V gene's germline CDR1 is MDHEN and CDR2 SYDVKM. The germline V and J ends were trimmed by 6 bases and 9 bases, with 12 bases remaining between them. The CDR3: CASRGRDRPQHF. The CDR3, as DNA: TGTGCCAGCAGGGGTCGGGATCGGCCCCAGCATTTT.